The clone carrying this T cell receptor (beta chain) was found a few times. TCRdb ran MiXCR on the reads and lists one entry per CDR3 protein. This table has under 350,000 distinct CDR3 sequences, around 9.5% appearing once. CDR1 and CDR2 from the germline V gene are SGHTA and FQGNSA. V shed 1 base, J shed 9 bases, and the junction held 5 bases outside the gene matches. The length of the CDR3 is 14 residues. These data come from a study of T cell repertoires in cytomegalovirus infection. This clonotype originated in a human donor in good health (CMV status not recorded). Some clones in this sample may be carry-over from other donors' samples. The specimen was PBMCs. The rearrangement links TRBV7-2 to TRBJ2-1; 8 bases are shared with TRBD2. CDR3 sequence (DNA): TGTGCCAGCAGCTTAGAGGGACTAGTGGTTGAGCAGTTCTTC. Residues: CASSLEGLVVEQFF.